One and the same sample provided the 8 T cell receptor beta chains below, sequenced in a study of identical twins. TCRdb redid the calling of the 5' RACE reads with MiXCR, one entry per CDR3 protein. The repertoire holds roughly 570,000 distinct CDR3 sequences, with 9.6% as singletons. These records were also assigned to another study, of yellow fever vaccine responses in identical twins.

Sequenced: PBMCs. Receptors were obtained from a woman aged 18-35 years in good health.

This clonotype has a handful of counts. The chain carries TRBV28 and TRBJ2-7, with D maybe TRBD2 (5 bases). CDR1 and CDR2 (germline): MDHEN, SYDVKM. V was shortened by 4 bases and J by 3 bases, with 16 bases between the two germline ends. This CDR3 is 15 amino acids long. This chain's CDR3 is CASSSKGVRIYEQYF. CDR3 DNA: TGTGCCAGCAGTTCTAAGGGAGTAAGAATCTACGAGCAGTACTTC.

V is TRBV7-9 and J is TRBJ2-1; 7 bases fit TRBD2. V trimming: 5 bases; J trimming: 0 bases; junction bases outside the gene matches: 7. Germline values: CDR1 SEHNR, CDR2 FQNEAQ (reference sequence). The CDR3 has 16 amino acids. The CDR3, as DNA: TGTGCCAGCAGCACTCGACGGGAGGCCTCCTACAATGAGCAGTTCTTC. It yields the protein CASSTRREASYNEQFF. The full variable domain, its missing parts supplied by reference TRBV7-9 and TRBJ2-1, is DTGVSQNPRHKITKRGQNVTFRCDPISEHNRLYWYRQTLGQGPEFLTYFQNEAQLEKSRLLSDRFSAERPKGSFSTLEIQRTEQGDSAMYLCASSTRREASYNEQFFGPGTRLTVL.

This chain joins TRBV7-6 and TRBJ2-1; no reliable D call. The CDR3 is made up of 14 amino acids. V lost 5 bases to trimming and J lost 4 bases, with 12 bases between them. CDR1 is SGHVS and CDR2 is FNYEAQ in the germline V gene. This chain's CDR3 is CASSPHSGYNEQFF. The CDR3 DNA reads as TGTGCCAGCAGCCCCCATTCAGGTTACAATGAGCAGTTCTTC.

This clonotype was seen many times. The chain employs TRBV29-1 and TRBJ2-3, with 8 bases aligning to TRBD1. The CDR3 runs to 13 residues. The V and J ends lost 5 bases and 2 bases, in that order; junction bases with no gene match: 3. The germline gives CDR1 SQVTM, CDR2 ANQGSEA. The CDR3 DNA reads TGCAGCGTTCGGACAGGGAACACAGATACGCAGTATTTT. Its translation is CSVRTGNTDTQYF.

This clonotype was picked up a small number of times. V and J are TRBV20-1 and TRBJ1-5, with TRBD1 identical over 7 bases. CDR1 is DFQATT and CDR2 is SNEGSKA in the germline V gene (reference sequence). V lost 3 bases, J lost 7 bases, and 6 bases stayed unmatched. The CDR3 extends over 13 amino acids. CDR3 coding DNA: TGCAGTGCTAGTAGACAGGGAAACCAGCCCCAGCATTTT. This encodes CSASRQGNQPQHF.

This clonotype was seen many times. The chain combines TRBV29-1 with TRBJ2-3, with 8 nucleotides matching TRBD2. Germline CDR1 is SQVTM and CDR2 is ANQGSEA. The CDR3 runs 13 residues. The CDR3 sequence: CSFGGAGVDTQYF. For the CDR3, the DNA is TGCAGTTTCGGGGGAGCGGGAGTAGATACGCAGTATTTT.

This clonotype was picked up many times. This chain connects TRBV5-6 to TRBJ2-1; unclear D gene. CDR1 and CDR2 from the germline V gene are SGHDT and YYEEEE. This CDR3 has 13 amino acids. V dropped 1 base and J dropped 6 bases, with 8 bases sitting between them. CDR3 DNA sequence: TGTGCCAGCAGCTTGAACCCGAGCAATGAGCAGTTCTTC. Amino acids: CASSLNPSNEQFF.

This clonotype was observed a few times. For the CDR3, the DNA is TGTGCCAGCACATCAGGGGTGGGCTCGATTTCCACTGAAGCTTTCTTT. Translating gives CASTSGVGSISTEAFF. This chain uses TRBV2 with TRBJ1-1, with D possibly TRBD1 on 6 matching bases. Germline lookup yields CDR1 SNHLY and CDR2 FYNNEI. Trimming removed 7 bases at V and 4 bases at J, with 22 bases between. CDR3 length equals 16 residues. Full variable domain (rest looked up from reference TRBV2 and TRBJ1-1): EPEVTQTPSHQVTQMGQEVILRCVPISNHLYFYWYRQILGQKVEFLVSFYNNEISEKSEIFDDQFSVERPDGSNFTLKIRSTKLEDSAMYFCASTSGVGSISTEAFFGQGTRLTVV.